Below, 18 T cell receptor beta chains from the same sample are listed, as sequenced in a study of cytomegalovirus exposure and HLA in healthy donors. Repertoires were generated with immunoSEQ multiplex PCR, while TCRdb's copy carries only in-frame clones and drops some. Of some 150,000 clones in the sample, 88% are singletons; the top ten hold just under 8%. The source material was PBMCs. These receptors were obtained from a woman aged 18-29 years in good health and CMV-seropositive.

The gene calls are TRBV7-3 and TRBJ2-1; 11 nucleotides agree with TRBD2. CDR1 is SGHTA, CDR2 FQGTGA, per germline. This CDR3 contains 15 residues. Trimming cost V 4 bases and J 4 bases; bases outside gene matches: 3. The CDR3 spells CASSSSGGKYNEQFF. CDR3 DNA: TGTGCCAGCAGCTCTAGCGGGGGGAAATACAATGAGCAGTTCTTC.

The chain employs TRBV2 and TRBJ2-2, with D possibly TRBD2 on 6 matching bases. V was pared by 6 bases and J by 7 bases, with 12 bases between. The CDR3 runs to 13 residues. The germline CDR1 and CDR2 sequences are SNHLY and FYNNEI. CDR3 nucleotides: TGTGCCAGCAGCGCTAACGGGGGCGGGGAGCTGTTTTTT. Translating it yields CASSANGGGELFF.

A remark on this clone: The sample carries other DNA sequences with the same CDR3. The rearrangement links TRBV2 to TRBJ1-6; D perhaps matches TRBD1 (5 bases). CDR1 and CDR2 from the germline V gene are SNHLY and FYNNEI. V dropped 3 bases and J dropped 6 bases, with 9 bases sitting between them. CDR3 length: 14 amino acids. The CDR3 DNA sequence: TGTGCCAGCAGTGAGGGGGGAAGTAATTCACCCCTCCACTTT. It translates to CASSEGGSNSPLHF.

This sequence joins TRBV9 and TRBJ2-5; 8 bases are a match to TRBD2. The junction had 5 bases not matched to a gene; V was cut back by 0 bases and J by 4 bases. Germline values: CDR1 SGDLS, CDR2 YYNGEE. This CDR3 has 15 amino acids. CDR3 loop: CASSVAGGLGETQYF. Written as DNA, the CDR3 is TGTGCCAGCAGCGTAGCGGGGGGGCTGGGAGAGACCCAGTACTTC.

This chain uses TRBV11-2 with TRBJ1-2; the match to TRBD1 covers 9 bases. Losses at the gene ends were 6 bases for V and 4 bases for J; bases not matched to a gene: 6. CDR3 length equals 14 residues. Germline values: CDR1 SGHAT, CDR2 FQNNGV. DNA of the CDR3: TGTGCCAGCAGTTGGGGACAGGGAAGCTATGGCTACACCTTC. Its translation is CASSWGQGSYGYTF.

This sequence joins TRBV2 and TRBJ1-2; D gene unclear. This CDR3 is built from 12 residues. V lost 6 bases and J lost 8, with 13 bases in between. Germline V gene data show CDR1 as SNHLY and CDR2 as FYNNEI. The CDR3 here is CASSPGKGGYTF. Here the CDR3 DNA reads TGTGCCAGCAGCCCCGGGAAGGGCGGCTACACCTTC.

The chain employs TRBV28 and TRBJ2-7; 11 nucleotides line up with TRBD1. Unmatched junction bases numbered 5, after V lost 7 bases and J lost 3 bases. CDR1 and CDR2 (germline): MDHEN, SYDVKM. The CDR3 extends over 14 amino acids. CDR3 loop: CASIADRGLYEQYF. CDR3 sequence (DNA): TGTGCCAGCATCGCGGACAGGGGGCTCTACGAGCAGTACTTC.

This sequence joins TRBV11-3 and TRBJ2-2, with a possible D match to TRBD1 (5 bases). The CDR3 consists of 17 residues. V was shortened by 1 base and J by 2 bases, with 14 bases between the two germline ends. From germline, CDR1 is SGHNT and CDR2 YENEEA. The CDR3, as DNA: TGTGCCAGCAGCTTAGTTAGGGGCCCCCTCAACACCGGGGAGCTGTTTTTT. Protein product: CASSLVRGPLNTGELFF.

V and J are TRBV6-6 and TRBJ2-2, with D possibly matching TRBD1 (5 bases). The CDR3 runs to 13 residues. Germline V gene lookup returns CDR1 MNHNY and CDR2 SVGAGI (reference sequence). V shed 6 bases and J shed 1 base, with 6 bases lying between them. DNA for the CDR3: TGTGCCAGCAGAGGGGTGAACACCGGGGAGCTGTTTTTT. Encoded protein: CASRGVNTGELFF.

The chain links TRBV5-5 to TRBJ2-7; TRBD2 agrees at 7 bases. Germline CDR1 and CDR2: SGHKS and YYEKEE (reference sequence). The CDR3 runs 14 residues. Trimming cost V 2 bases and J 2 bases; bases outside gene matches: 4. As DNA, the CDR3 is TGTGCCAGCAGCTTTCTACGGGGGGCCTACGAGCAGTACTTC. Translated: CASSFLRGAYEQYF. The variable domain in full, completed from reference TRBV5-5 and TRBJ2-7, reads DAGVTQSPTHLIKTRGQQVTLRCSPISGHKSVSWYQQVLGQGPQFIFQYYEKEERGRGNFPDRFSARQFPNYSSELNVNALLLGDSALYLCASSFLRGAYEQYFGPGTRLTVT.

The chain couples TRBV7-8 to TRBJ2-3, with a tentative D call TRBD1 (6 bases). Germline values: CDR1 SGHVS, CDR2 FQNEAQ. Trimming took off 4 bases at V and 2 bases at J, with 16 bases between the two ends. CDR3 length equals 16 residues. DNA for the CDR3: TGTGCCAGCAGCTCGCCAGGGGATCCCTCCACAGATACGCAGTATTTT. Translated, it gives CASSSPGDPSTDTQYF.

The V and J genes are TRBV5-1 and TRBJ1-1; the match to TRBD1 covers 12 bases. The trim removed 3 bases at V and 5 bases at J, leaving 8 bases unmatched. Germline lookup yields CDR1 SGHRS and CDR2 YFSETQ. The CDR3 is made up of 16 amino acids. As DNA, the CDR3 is TGCGCCAGCAGCTGGGGACAGGGGGCTATAGGAACTGAAGCTTTCTTT. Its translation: CASSWGQGAIGTEAFF.

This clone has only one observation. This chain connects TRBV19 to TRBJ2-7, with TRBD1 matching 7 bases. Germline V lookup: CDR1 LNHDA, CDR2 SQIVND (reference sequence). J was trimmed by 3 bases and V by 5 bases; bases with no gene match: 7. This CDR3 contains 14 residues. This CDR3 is CASSPGTAIYEQYF. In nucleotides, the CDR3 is TGTGCCAGTAGTCCCGGGACAGCCATCTACGAGCAGTACTTC.

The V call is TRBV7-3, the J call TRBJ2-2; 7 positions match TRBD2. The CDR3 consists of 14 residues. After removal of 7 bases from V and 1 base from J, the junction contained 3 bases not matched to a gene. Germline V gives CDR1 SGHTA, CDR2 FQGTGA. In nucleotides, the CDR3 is TGTGCCAGCAAAGGCGGGGGGAACACCGGGGAGCTGTTTTTT. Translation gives CASKGGGNTGELFF.

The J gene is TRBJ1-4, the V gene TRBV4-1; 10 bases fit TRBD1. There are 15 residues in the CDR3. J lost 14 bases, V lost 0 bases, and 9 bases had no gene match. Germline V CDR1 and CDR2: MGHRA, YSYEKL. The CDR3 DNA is TGCGCCAGCAGCCAAGACGGGACAGGGGTGCAAATTCTGTTTTTT. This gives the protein CASSQDGTGVQILFF.

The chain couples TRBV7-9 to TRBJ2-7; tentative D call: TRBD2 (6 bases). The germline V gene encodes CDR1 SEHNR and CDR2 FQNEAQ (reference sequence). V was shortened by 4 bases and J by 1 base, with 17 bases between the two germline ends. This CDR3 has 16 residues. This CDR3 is CASSSWRGDNSYEQYF. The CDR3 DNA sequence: TGTGCCAGCAGCTCCTGGCGGGGAGACAATTCCTACGAGCAGTACTTC. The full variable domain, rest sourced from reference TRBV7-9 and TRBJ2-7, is DTGVSQNPRHKITKRGQNVTFRCDPISEHNRLYWYRQTLGQGPEFLTYFQNEAQLEKSRLLSDRFSAERPKGSFSTLEIQRTEQGDSAMYLCASSSWRGDNSYEQYFGPGTRLTVT.

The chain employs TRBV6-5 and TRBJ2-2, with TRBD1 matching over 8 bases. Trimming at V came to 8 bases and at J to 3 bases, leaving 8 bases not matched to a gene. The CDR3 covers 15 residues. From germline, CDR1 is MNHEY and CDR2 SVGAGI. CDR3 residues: CASYFDRGHTGELFF. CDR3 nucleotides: TGTGCCAGCTACTTTGACAGGGGACACACCGGGGAGCTGTTTTTT.

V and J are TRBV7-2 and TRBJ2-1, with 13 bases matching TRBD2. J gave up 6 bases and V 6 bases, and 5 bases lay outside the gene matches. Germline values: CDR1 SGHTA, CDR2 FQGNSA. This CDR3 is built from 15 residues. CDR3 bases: TGTGCCAGCAGACCGGGACTAGCGGGAACCAATGAGCAGTTCTTC. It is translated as CASRPGLAGTNEQFF.